This TCR beta chain was sequenced for a study of cytomegalovirus exposure and HLA in healthy donors. V was cut by 3 bases and J by 1 base, with 6 bases left in between. The CDR3 consists of 13 residues. Per germline, CDR1 KGHSH and CDR2 LQKENI. 13 Jbeta primers and 60 Vbeta primers were used for the PCR. TCRdb keeps only in-frame clones here, not all; method: immunoSEQ multiplex PCR. The table includes approximately 110,000 clones, approximately 70% detected once. The source is a man aged 25-40 years in good health and CMV-seropositive. Sequencing was performed on PBMCs. The chain combines TRBV18 with TRBJ1-1; no clear D gene. The CDR3 nucleotides are TGTGCCAGCTCACCCAATCCGAACACTGAAGCTTTCTTT. Translated, it gives CASSPNPNTEAFF.